These T cell receptor beta chains were read from a single sample in a study of blood T cell repertoires in COVID-19. Assay used: immunoSEQ multiplex PCR; TCRdb lists only in-frame clones, some missing. Among around 110,000 clones listed, around four fifths were seen once. Sequencing was done on a sample of peripheral blood. Every receptor here comes from a man aged 55 to 70 with active or convalescent COVID-19. Each CDR3 is given with its conserved first and last residue. Fields, in order: V gene, J gene, D gene, clone size, CDR3 protein, CDR3 DNA. A D gene is named only where the DNA matches it firmly. Clone sizes are given selectively: once, few, many, or a class where the clone is expanded.

V gene: TRBV27
J gene: TRBJ2-1
D gene: .
clone size: .
CDR3 protein: CASSIRAKRVEQFF
CDR3 DNA: TGTGCCAGCAGCATCCGGGCCAAGCGGGTTGAGCAGTTCTTC

V gene: TRBV5-1
J gene: TRBJ2-4
D gene: .
clone size: .
CDR3 protein: CASSLEAGAGAKNIQYF
CDR3 DNA: TGCGCCAGCAGCTTAGAGGCGGGGGCGGGAGCCAAAAACATTCAGTACTTC

V gene: TRBV7-6
J gene: TRBJ2-7
D gene: .
clone size: .
CDR3 protein: CASSLFLGASYEQYF
CDR3 DNA: TGTGCCAGCAGCTTATTCCTTGGGGCTTCCTACGAGCAGTACTTC

V gene: TRBV12-3/TRBV12-4
J gene: TRBJ2-7
D gene: .
clone size: .
CDR3 protein: CASSLAASYEQYF
CDR3 DNA: TGTGCCAGCAGTTTAGCCGCTAGCTACGAGCAGTACTTC

V gene: TRBV24-1
J gene: TRBJ1-5
D gene: .
clone size: once
CDR3 protein: CATSDGPGGNQPQHF
CDR3 DNA: TGTGCCACCAGTGACGGACCAGGGGGCAATCAGCCCCAGCATTTT

V gene: TRBV5-1
J gene: TRBJ2-7
D gene: .
clone size: .
CDR3 protein: CASSLDRLYSYEQYF
CDR3 DNA: TGCGCCAGCAGCTTGGACAGGCTTTACTCCTACGAGCAGTACTTC

V gene: TRBV9
J gene: TRBJ1-4
D gene: .
clone size: .
CDR3 protein: CASSAASTGGNEKLFF
CDR3 DNA: TGTGCCAGCAGCGCCGCCTCGACAGGTGGTAATGAAAAACTGTTTTTT

V gene: TRBV29-1
J gene: TRBJ2-5
D gene: TRBD1
clone size: .
CDR3 protein: CSVDRNRGLETQYF
CDR3 DNA: TGCAGCGTTGATAGGAACAGGGGTTTAGAGACCCAGTACTTC

V gene: TRBV4-2
J gene: TRBJ2-1
D gene: TRBD2
clone size: .
CDR3 protein: CASSQERTGEGYEQFF
CDR3 DNA: TGTGCCAGCAGCCAAGAGAGAACGGGGGAGGGTTATGAGCAGTTCTTC

V gene: TRBV5-1
J gene: TRBJ2-5
D gene: TRBD2
clone size: .
CDR3 protein: CASSLELAERGETQYF
CDR3 DNA: TGCGCCAGCAGCTTGGAACTAGCGGAGAGGGGGGAGACCCAGTACTTC

V gene: TRBV15
J gene: TRBJ2-3
D gene: TRBD1
clone size: .
CDR3 protein: CATTYDRGRTDTQYF
CDR3 DNA: TGTGCCACCACATACGACAGGGGAAGGACAGATACGCAGTATTTT

V gene: TRBV5-4
J gene: TRBJ2-2
D gene: .
clone size: once
CDR3 protein: CASSLSLTSPVGELFF
CDR3 DNA: TGTGCCAGCAGCTTGAGTTTGACTAGTCCAGTCGGGGAGCTGTTTTTT

V gene: TRBV6-2/TRBV6-3
J gene: TRBJ1-1
D gene: TRBD1
clone size: once
CDR3 protein: CASSYLTGTGVSIPEAFF
CDR3 DNA: TGTGCCAGCAGTTACCTTACCGGGACAGGGGTTTCTATCCCTGAAGCTTTCTTT

V gene: TRBV5-1
J gene: TRBJ2-1
D gene: .
clone size: .
CDR3 protein: CASSFPSSYNEQFF
CDR3 DNA: TGCGCCAGCAGCTTTCCTAGCTCATACAATGAGCAGTTCTTC

V gene: TRBV24-1
J gene: TRBJ2-7
D gene: .
clone size: many
CDR3 protein: CATRNQGGGEQYF
CDR3 DNA: TGTGCCACCCGTAACCAAGGGGGGGGCGAGCAGTACTTC

V gene: TRBV7-9
J gene: TRBJ2-1
D gene: .
clone size: .
CDR3 protein: CASSLVGRGNEQFF
CDR3 DNA: TGTGCCAGCAGCTTAGTGGGCAGGGGCAATGAGCAGTTCTTC

V gene: TRBV19
J gene: TRBJ1-5
D gene: .
clone size: .
CDR3 protein: CASSIRLGDGNQPQHF
CDR3 DNA: TGTGCCAGTAGTATTCGTCTGGGAGATGGCAATCAGCCCCAGCATTTT

V gene: TRBV6-5
J gene: TRBJ1-4
D gene: TRBD1
clone size: few
CDR3 protein: CASSYPDRGKLFF
CDR3 DNA: TGTGCCAGCAGTTACCCCGACAGGGGAAAACTGTTTTTT

V gene: TRBV4-2
J gene: TRBJ1-1
D gene: TRBD1
clone size: .
CDR3 protein: CASSHPDRENTEAFF
CDR3 DNA: TGTGCCAGCAGCCATCCTGACAGGGAGAACACTGAAGCTTTCTTT

V gene: TRBV5-1
J gene: TRBJ1-1
D gene: TRBD1
clone size: .
CDR3 protein: CASRETGAGNTEAFF
CDR3 DNA: TGCGCCAGCAGGGAAACAGGGGCTGGGAACACTGAAGCTTTCTTT

V gene: TRBV6-2/TRBV6-3
J gene: TRBJ1-5
D gene: .
clone size: .
CDR3 protein: CASSSDRLQHF
CDR3 DNA: TGTGCCAGCAGTTCAGACAGGCTGCAGCATTTT

V gene: TRBV4-2
J gene: TRBJ2-5
D gene: TRBD2
clone size: .
CDR3 protein: CASSQDPSGQETQYF
CDR3 DNA: TGTGCCAGCAGCCAAGATCCTAGCGGCCAAGAGACCCAGTACTTC

V gene: TRBV28
J gene: TRBJ2-7
D gene: TRBD1
clone size: few
CDR3 protein: CASGAGQVYEQYF
CDR3 DNA: TGTGCCAGCGGGGCAGGACAGGTCTACGAGCAGTACTTC

V gene: TRBV30
J gene: TRBJ1-5
D gene: TRBD1
clone size: .
CDR3 protein: CAWRGGGGVGQPQHF
CDR3 DNA: TGTGCCTGGAGAGGAGGAGGGGGCGTCGGTCAGCCCCAGCATTTT

V gene: TRBV30
J gene: TRBJ1-2
D gene: .
clone size: .
CDR3 protein: CAWSVRQDYGYTF
CDR3 DNA: TGTGCCTGGAGTGTACGGCAGGACTATGGCTACACCTTC

V gene: TRBV19
J gene: TRBJ2-7
D gene: .
clone size: few
CDR3 protein: CASSISGPTYEQYF
CDR3 DNA: TGTGCCAGTAGTATCAGCGGGCCCACCTACGAGCAGTACTTC

V gene: TRBV7-3
J gene: TRBJ2-3
D gene: TRBD1
clone size: .
CDR3 protein: CASSAGTGAFGDTQYF
CDR3 DNA: TGTGCCAGCAGCGCGGGGACAGGGGCATTCGGGGATACGCAGTATTTT

V gene: TRBV5-5
J gene: TRBJ1-2
D gene: .
clone size: .
CDR3 protein: CASSLLRDWNYGYTF
CDR3 DNA: TGTGCCAGCAGCTTGCTCCGGGACTGGAACTATGGCTACACCTTC

V gene: TRBV18
J gene: TRBJ2-3
D gene: TRBD2
clone size: .
CDR3 protein: CASSPSGAGGSDTQYF
CDR3 DNA: TGTGCCAGCTCACCCTCCGGGGCGGGAGGTTCAGATACGCAGTATTTT

V gene: TRBV9
J gene: TRBJ2-1
D gene: .
clone size: .
CDR3 protein: CASSVGLVYNEQFF
CDR3 DNA: TGTGCCAGCAGCGTAGGACTCGTTTACAATGAGCAGTTCTTC

V gene: TRBV11-2
J gene: TRBJ2-1
D gene: TRBD2
clone size: .
CDR3 protein: CASSRSGTSGKEFF
CDR3 DNA: TGTGCCAGCAGCCGTTCCGGGACTAGCGGTAAAGAGTTCTTC

V gene: TRBV11-2
J gene: TRBJ2-7
D gene: TRBD2
clone size: .
CDR3 protein: CASSPGLAGTYEQYF
CDR3 DNA: TGTGCCAGCAGCCCCGGACTAGCGGGAACGTACGAGCAGTACTTC

V gene: TRBV19
J gene: TRBJ2-1
D gene: TRBD2
clone size: few
CDR3 protein: CASTTSGGYNEQFF
CDR3 DNA: TGTGCCAGTACCACTAGCGGAGGATACAATGAGCAGTTCTTC

V gene: TRBV27
J gene: TRBJ2-2
D gene: TRBD2
clone size: .
CDR3 protein: CASSLGGMVAGELFF
CDR3 DNA: TGTGCCAGCAGTTTGGGGGGGATGGTGGCCGGGGAGCTGTTTTTT

V gene: TRBV24-1
J gene: TRBJ2-1
D gene: TRBD2
clone size: .
CDR3 protein: CATSAAGRTFYNEQFF
CDR3 DNA: TGTGCCACCAGTGCAGCCGGGAGGACGTTCTACAATGAGCAGTTCTTC

V gene: TRBV4-1
J gene: TRBJ1-6
D gene: .
clone size: many
CDR3 protein: CASSQGPPPPKQAKTSPLHF
CDR3 DNA: TGCGCCAGCAGCCAAGGCCCCCCACCCCCCAAACAGGCTAAGACTTCACCCCTCCACTTT

V gene: TRBV5-1
J gene: TRBJ1-1
D gene: .
clone size: few
CDR3 protein: CASSLGVNTEAFF
CDR3 DNA: TGCGCCAGCAGCTTAGGGGTGAACACTGAAGCTTTCTTT

V gene: TRBV5-5
J gene: TRBJ2-5
D gene: .
clone size: once
CDR3 protein: CASSLAGNQETQYF
CDR3 DNA: TGTGCCAGCAGCTTGGCGGGGAACCAAGAGACCCAGTACTTC

V gene: TRBV28
J gene: TRBJ1-2
D gene: .
clone size: .
CDR3 protein: CASSVRTVANYGYTF
CDR3 DNA: TGTGCCAGCAGTGTAAGGACAGTAGCTAACTATGGCTACACCTTC

V gene: TRBV28
J gene: TRBJ1-1
D gene: .
clone size: .
CDR3 protein: CASRLTWAEAFF
CDR3 DNA: TGTGCCAGCAGGCTTACGTGGGCGGAAGCTTTCTTT